The present entry profiles one T cell receptor (beta chain) with its context. Its antigen is currently not known. Base qualities are not provided; no much larger clone lies one nucleotide away. The cohort comprised 670 or so healthy bone marrow donors. At the time of sampling, every cohort member was nominally healthy, though immune exposures that went unrecorded were likely present. The donor was CMV seropositive and was included in the group of 250 to 350 seropositive cohort members. A peripheral blood sample was provided by each donor, and peripheral blood mononuclear cells were used for TCR beta sequencing. The Qiagen DNeasy Blood Extraction Kit was used to extract genomic DNA from the blood cell samples. To prepare the library, the immunoSEQ multiplex PCR assay was applied. For the multiplex PCR, a mixture combining 60 forward primers for TCR Vbeta segments and 13 reverse primers for TCR Jbeta segments was used. Amplification of the CDR3 region of rearranged TCR beta genes was performed with a multiplex PCR assay on genomic DNA. On the Illumina HiSeq System, the amplified TCR beta libraries were sequenced as 87-base-pair reads. As for how the authors treated the data: A later analysis counted some 74 million unique TCR beta chains across the 600 to 850 repertoires, and 10 million to 12 million of these chains were shared by at least two donors. A nearest-neighbor algorithm error-corrected the raw reads and collapsed the reads into unique sequences, merging closely related sequences to remove PCR and sequencing errors. Alignment of CDR3 sequences to IMGT reference sequences was used to assign V, D and J gene segments. For a sequence to be retained, a match of at least six nucleotides was required to both a V gene segment and a J gene segment. A rearrangement was called productive if the CDR3 had no stop codons and remained in frame with V and J, and every other rearrangement was called non-productive. CDR3 was defined according to IMGT convention as the region running from the second conserved V-encoded cysteine to the conserved J-encoded phenylalanine. Sequences without an unambiguous match to a single V gene segment were excluded from the earlier analysis of 450 to 650 of the donors. An earlier analysis of fewer than 650 of the donors classified V segments as functional when productive rearrangements were above 56.7% and as segregating when the standard deviation between donors was above 5%. A statistical classification framework was built for diagnosing cytomegalovirus status from the catalog of TCR beta chain sequences. V and J gene assignment, in a later analysis, came from comparing TCR nucleotide sequences with IMGT/GENE-DB human TR gene sequences. In a later analysis, CDR3 sequences and most-parsimonious VDJ recombination scenarios were assigned using the TCRdist pipeline. In a later analysis, each TCR beta chain was defined by its CDR3 amino acid sequence together with its V-gene family, and reads lacking a unique V-gene family were excluded. To address suspected cross-contamination and a sequencing artifact, a later analysis removed approximately 600 highly shared, low-generation-probability nucleotide sequences. A later analysis calculated a clonal expansion index for each public chain from normalized within-repertoire ranks of inferred template counts. In a later analysis, generation probabilities were computed with a VDJ recombination model fitted to out-of-frame rearrangements, and the resulting probabilities were checked against IGoR. Hypergeometric tests were used in a later analysis to score TCR-TCR, TCR-HLA and TCR-CMV co-occurrence, with a repertoire-size bias correction applied to the TCR pairs. To estimate false discovery rates, a later analysis permuted the HLA or CMV assignments 20 times. In a later analysis, co-occurring TCRs were grouped with DBSCAN, and TCRdist sequence similarity was added when clustering was performed within HLA-allele-positive subsets. Co-occurrence clustering excluded repertoires with fewer than 30,000 or more than 120,000 public chains, plus five with anomalous nucleotide sharing. TCRdb retrieved this table from immuneACCESS and kept in-frame rearrangements only. Not all clones are present; in checked studies, unresolved V genes account for under half, and no reason is known for the remainder. V, J and clone size derive from that table, while D and trimming were established from the DNA sequence. This sample comprises about 120,000 clones, approximately 87% of them detected only once. The biggest ten clones account for around 20% of the sample.

This entry comes from a study of cytomegalovirus exposure and HLA in healthy donors (dated by TCRdb to the late 2010s). In the study overall: An earlier analysis of under 600 of the donors reported roughly 300 Gb of sequence data and approximately 110 million unique TCR beta sequences from some 180 million T cells. Of the roughly 400 genotyped donors, 65% to 90% fell in the genetic ancestry cluster associated with self-reported Caucasian donors. A later genetic analysis used genome-wide SNP genotypes for about 65% of the 666 donors, treating that subset as a discovery cohort. In a later analysis, previously published TCR beta repertoires from hundreds of donors were re-analyzed and high-resolution HLA genotyping was added so that TCR occurrence patterns could be studied. The number of donors typed differed by locus, with roughly 629-640 for A, B, C, DRB1 and DQB1, more than 500 for DQA1, 600 to 610 for DPA1, and approximately 470 for DPB1. Donor age, sex, ethnicity and CMV serostatus were compiled together with the repertoire data. All discovery cohort repertoires had been generated using a single sequencing platform. Among 350 to 400 genotyped donors of the cohort, an average of 235,054 unique TCR beta nucleotide sequences were sequenced per donor, roughly a sixth of them non-productive. To decide whether each TCR beta V gene segment behaved as functional or pseudogenic, an earlier analysis of some 600 of the donors relied on high-throughput TCR beta sequencing. The later analysis used no new phenotypic data to find candidate immune exposures, relying instead on TCR beta sequences and their occurrence across donors. Around 330 gigabases of sequencing data and around 80 million unique TCR sequences made up an early release that covered roughly 670 HLA-typed donors. Besides the first cohort of about 730 subjects, a separate validation cohort made up of over 95 different subjects was used. High-throughput TCR immunosequencing, statistical association of individual TCRs with disease status, and machine learning were combined to predict cytomegalovirus infection status. Because of strong linkage in the cohort, 4 to 6 DR-DQ haplotypes were treated as single units for association and clustering. HLA typing covered class I and class II loci at four-digit resolution. The study was designed to test whether signatures of past pathogen exposure could be identified by cataloging public T cell receptors. The study profiled the T cell repertoires of 500 to 800 subjects by immunosequencing and related them to cytomegalovirus serostatus.

What the work shows at the level of the full study, not this receptor alone: A later genetic analysis reported fewer N-insertions in productive TCRs among donors in an Asian-associated ancestry cluster than the roughly 720-donor mean. A few of the identified cytomegalovirus-associated TCR beta chains were confirmed in vitro to be specific for cytomegalovirus antigens. Most CMV-associated TCR beta chains appeared to be HLA-restricted in a later analysis, and the HLA associations seemed to be driven largely by CMV exposure. Immune exposure information for the cohort was limited to CMV serostatus. Sequencing depth was assumed to be roughly uniform across donors in the presence/absence analyses, though that assumption may not hold. The sequencing pipeline was judged likely to have produced a cluster of highly shared sequence variants as a technical artifact. Linkage disequilibrium might explain the correlated functional status among segregating V segments, but an unknown experimental factor could not be ruled out. At a false discovery rate of 0.05, a later analysis linked around 15,000 TCR beta sequences to specific HLA alleles. A further reported finding was that TCR beta sequences accurately predicted the HLA-A and HLA-B alleles for most subjects in the first cohort. Because HLA typing was missing for some donors at each locus, association tests included only the typed subset. A later analysis reported that several top co-occurrence clusters appeared linked to parvovirus B19, influenza, CMV and Epstein-Barr virus. A later analysis found that HLA-associated TCR beta chains were more clonally expanded and had lower generation probabilities than equally common non-associated chains. This cohort had only TCR beta chains sequenced, and the lack of alpha or paired-chain data limited which features could be detected. According to the authors, the approach could potentially be generalized to other disease states and immunological phenotypes. While some public TCRs were present in many individuals, most TCR sequences turned up only very rarely across donors. When HLA alleles, especially DR and DQ, strongly co-occurred, TCR associations were difficult to assign to individual alleles. V-gene and J-gene trimming of TCR beta chains was associated with a missense DCLRE1C variant in a later genetic analysis, and the association was replicated in an independent cohort. According to a later analysis, TCR association rates differed among HLA loci, with DRB1 alleles showing the most associated TCRs and HLA-C alleles showing the fewest. Because counts were too low, about 18 rarely observed V segments, including chromosome 9 orphons, were left out of the earlier analysis of approximately 580 of the donors. The study gave a list of more than 150 TCR beta chains associated with cytomegalovirus. Broadly in line with IMGT annotations, most TCR beta V segments showed up in productive rearrangements about 87% or about 30% of the time in an earlier analysis of 450 to 750 of the donors. In both the original and validation cohorts, the classifier was reported to diagnose cytomegalovirus status with high specificity and sensitivity.

The source material was PBMCs. This clonotype was sampled from a man between 18 and 29 years old in good health and CMV-seropositive.

The CDR3 protein: CASSSTGGNQPQHF. The DNA sequence is TGTGCCAGCAGCTCGACAGGGGGTAATCAGCCCCAGCATTTT. The rearrangement joined TRBV5-5 to TRBJ1-5; the junction holds 9 bases that match TRBD1. V ends up 3 bases short and J 4 bases short, with an unmatched junction base count of 2. Spanning cysteine to phenylalanine, the CDR3 consists of 14 amino acids. Just CDR3 DNA is preserved here, 42 bases in frame from base 1. From the germline V gene (reference sequence), CDR1 is SGHKS and CDR2 is YYEKEE.